Each of the 5 T cell receptor beta chains below was sequenced from the same sample in a study of blood T cell dynamics during melanoma immunotherapy. Sequencing used immunoSEQ multiplex PCR; TCRdb keeps in-frame clones, though not all of them. The sample has about 6,300 clones, about nine tenths seen once. The time point here: pre-treatment baseline. The sample here was cell-free DNA from blood, taken from a patient treated with checkpoint blockade. Receptor source: a human donor with melanoma.

V is TRBV28 and J is TRBJ2-7, with 10 bases matching TRBD2. CDR1 is MDHEN and CDR2 is SYDVKM in the germline V gene. This CDR3 contains 15 residues. Trimming at V came to 5 bases and at J to 2 bases, leaving 6 bases not matched to a gene. CDR3: CASSPPSGRPYEQYF. The CDR3 coding sequence is TGTGCCAGCAGTCCCCCTAGCGGGAGACCCTACGAGCAGTACTTC.

This chain uses TRBV5-6 with TRBJ2-7; either TRBD1 or TRBD2 may supply D (5 bases each). Germline loops: CDR1 SGHDT, CDR2 YYEEEE. The CDR3 consists of 14 residues. V lost 7 bases and J lost 1, with 15 bases in between. The CDR3 protein is CASGTGDRSYEQYF. The CDR3 region has the DNA TGTGCCAGCGGAACTGGGGACCGGTCCTACGAGCAGTACTTC.

V usage is TRBV27 and J usage is TRBJ1-2, with D unclear. CDR1 and CDR2 from the germline V gene are MNHEY and SMNVEV (reference sequence). The CDR3 totals 13 residues. The V end was cut by 6 bases, the J end by 1 base, with 9 bases between. CDR3 DNA sequence: TGTGCCAGCAGCCCTGACGGTAACTATGGCTACACCTTC. It is translated as CASSPDGNYGYTF.

V gene TRBV11-1 combines with J gene TRBJ2-1; tentatively, D is TRBD2 (5 bases). The length of the CDR3 is 14 residues. The germline V gene has CDR1 SGHAT and CDR2 FQDESV (reference sequence). V was trimmed by 5 bases and J by 5 bases, leaving 13 bases between them. The CDR3 sequence: CASSPFKADNEQFF. DNA for the CDR3: TGTGCCAGCAGCCCATTTAAAGCGGACAATGAGCAGTTCTTC.

This chain joins TRBV29-1 and TRBJ1-1, with D possibly being TRBD1 (5 bases). Germline V lookup: CDR1 SQVTM, CDR2 ANQGSEA. The CDR3 has 15 residues. The ends were cut back, 6 bases at V and 0 bases at J, with 17 bases in the middle. CDR3 coding DNA: TGCAGCGTCGCTCCCTTGGCAGGGATGAACACTGAAGCTTTCTTT. Amino acid sequence: CSVAPLAGMNTEAFF.